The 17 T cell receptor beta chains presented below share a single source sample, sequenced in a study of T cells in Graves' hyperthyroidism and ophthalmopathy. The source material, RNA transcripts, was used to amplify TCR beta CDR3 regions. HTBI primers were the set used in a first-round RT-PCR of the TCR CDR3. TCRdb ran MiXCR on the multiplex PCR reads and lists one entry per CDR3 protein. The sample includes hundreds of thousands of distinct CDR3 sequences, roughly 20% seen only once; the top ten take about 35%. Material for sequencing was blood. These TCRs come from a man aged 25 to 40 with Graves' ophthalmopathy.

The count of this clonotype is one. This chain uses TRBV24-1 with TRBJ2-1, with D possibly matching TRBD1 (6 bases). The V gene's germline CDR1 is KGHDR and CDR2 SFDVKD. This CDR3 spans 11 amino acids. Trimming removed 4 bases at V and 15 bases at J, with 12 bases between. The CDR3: CATSDPPGVFF. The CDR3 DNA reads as TGTGCCACCAGTGACCCGCCAGGGGTGTTCTTC.

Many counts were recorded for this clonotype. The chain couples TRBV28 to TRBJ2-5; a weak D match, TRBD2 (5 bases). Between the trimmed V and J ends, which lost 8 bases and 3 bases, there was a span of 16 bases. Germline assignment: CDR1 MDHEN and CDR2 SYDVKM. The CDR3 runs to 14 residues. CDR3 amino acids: CASGVREIEETQYF. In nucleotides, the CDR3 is TGTGCCAGCGGAGTTCGGGAAATTGAAGAGACCCAGTACTTC.

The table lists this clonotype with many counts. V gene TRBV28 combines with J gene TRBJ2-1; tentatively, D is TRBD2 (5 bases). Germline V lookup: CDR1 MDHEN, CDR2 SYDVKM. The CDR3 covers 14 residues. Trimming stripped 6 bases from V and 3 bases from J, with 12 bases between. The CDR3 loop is CASRRAWDYNEQFF. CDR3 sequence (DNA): TGTGCCAGCAGGCGGGCGTGGGACTACAATGAGCAGTTCTTC.

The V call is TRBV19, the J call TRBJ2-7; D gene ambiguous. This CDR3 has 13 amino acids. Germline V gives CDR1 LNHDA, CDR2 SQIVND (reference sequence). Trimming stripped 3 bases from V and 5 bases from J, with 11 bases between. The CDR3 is CASSIRDTDEQYF. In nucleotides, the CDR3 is TGTGCCAGTAGTATTCGCGACACAGACGAGCAGTACTTC.

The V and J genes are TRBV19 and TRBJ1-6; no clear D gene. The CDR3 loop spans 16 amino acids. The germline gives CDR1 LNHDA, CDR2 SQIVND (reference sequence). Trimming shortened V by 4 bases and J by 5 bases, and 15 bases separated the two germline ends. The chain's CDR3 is CASSNRRRTNNSPLHF. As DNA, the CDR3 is TGTGCCAGTAGTAACCGCCGGCGGACTAATAATTCACCCCTCCACTTT.

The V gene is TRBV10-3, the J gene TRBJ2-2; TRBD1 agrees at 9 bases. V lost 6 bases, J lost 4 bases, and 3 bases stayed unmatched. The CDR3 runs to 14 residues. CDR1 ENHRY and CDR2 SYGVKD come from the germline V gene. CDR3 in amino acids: CAIRGQGGTGELFF. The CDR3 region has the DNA TGTGCCATCAGGGGACAGGGTGGCACCGGGGAGCTGTTTTTT.

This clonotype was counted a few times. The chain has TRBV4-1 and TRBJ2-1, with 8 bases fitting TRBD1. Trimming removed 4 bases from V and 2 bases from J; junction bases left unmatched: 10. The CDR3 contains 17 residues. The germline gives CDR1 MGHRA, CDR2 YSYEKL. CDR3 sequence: CASSRLSDRAAYNEQFF. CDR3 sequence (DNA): TGCGCCAGCAGCCGACTATCGGACAGGGCGGCCTACAATGAGCAGTTCTTC.

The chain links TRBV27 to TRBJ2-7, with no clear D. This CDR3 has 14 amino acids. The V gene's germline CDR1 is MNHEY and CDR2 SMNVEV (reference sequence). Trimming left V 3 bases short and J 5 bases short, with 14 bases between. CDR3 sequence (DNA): TGTGCCAGCAGTTTGGGAACACCTCCTCACGAGCAGTACTTC. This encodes CASSLGTPPHEQYF.

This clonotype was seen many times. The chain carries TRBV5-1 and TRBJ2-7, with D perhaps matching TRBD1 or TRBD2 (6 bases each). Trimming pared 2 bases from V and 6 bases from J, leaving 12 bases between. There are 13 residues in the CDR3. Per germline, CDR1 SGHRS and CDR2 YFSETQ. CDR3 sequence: CASSFRGGREQYF. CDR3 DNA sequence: TGCGCCAGCAGCTTCAGGGGAGGACGCGAGCAGTACTTC.

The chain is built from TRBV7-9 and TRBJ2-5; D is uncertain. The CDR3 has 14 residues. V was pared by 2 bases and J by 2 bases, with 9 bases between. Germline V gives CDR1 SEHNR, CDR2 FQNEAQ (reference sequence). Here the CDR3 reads CASSLLYRQETQYF. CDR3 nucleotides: TGTGCCAGCAGCTTACTCTACAGACAAGAGACCCAGTACTTC.

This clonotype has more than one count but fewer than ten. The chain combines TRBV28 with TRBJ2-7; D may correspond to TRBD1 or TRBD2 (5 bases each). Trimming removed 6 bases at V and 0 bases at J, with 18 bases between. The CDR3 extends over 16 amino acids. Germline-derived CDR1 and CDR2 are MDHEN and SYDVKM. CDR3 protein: CASSQMGRLSSYEQYF. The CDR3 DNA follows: TGTGCCAGCAGCCAAATGGGACGGCTCAGCTCCTACGAGCAGTACTTC.

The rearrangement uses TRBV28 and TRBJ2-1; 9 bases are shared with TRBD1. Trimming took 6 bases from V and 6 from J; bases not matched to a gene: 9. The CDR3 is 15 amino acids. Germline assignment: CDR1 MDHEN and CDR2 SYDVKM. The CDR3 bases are TGTGCCAGCAGATACCCGGGACAGGGTAGCAATGAGCAGTTCTTC. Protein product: CASRYPGQGSNEQFF.

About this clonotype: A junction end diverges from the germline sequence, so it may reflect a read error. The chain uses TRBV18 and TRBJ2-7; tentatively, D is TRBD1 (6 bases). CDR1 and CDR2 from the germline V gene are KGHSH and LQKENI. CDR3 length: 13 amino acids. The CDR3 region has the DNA TGTGCCAACTCAGGAGACAGGCTCTACGAGCAGTACTTC. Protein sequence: CANSGDRLYEQYF.

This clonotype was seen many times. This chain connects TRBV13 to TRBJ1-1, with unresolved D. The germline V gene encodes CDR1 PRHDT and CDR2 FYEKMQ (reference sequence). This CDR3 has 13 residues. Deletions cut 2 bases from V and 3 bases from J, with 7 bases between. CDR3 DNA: TGTGCCAGCAGCTTACAGAGTTACACTGAAGCTTTCTTT. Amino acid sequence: CASSLQSYTEAFF.

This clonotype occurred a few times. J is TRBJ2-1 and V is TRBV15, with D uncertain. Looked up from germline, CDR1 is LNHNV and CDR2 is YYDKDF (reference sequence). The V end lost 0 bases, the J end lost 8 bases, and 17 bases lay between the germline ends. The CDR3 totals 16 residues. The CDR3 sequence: CATSRELPTAFDEQFF. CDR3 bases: TGTGCCACCAGCAGAGAGCTCCCCACGGCGTTCGATGAGCAGTTCTTC.

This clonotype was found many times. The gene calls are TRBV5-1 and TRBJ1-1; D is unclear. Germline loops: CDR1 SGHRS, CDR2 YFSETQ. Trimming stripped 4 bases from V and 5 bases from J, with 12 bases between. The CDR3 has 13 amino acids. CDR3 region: CASSPTVGTEAFF. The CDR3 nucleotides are TGCGCCAGCAGCCCCACAGTTGGGACTGAAGCTTTCTTT.

The CDR3 DNA is TGTGCCAGCACTGAGGGGTGCATGGCTGAAGCTTTCTTT. This sequence encodes CASTEGCMAEAFF. V gene TRBV6-2 or TRBV6-3 combines with J gene TRBJ1-1; D may be TRBD1 (5 bases). The CDR3 is made up of 13 amino acids. V dropped 7 bases and J dropped 6 bases, with 15 bases sitting between them. Looked up from germline, CDR1 is MNHEY and CDR2 is SVGEGT.